Below, one T cell receptor (beta chain) is given with its context. This entry belongs to a study of blood T cell repertoires in COVID-19. Original processing methods: By means of reference gene primer amplification, nucleated cell counts were estimated. Sequenced by immunoSEQ multiplex PCR; TCRdb stores in-frame clones only, minus some. V and J calls plus clone size are reproduced from that table; the DNA served to infer D and trimming. The table shows some 220,000 clones, with just under 85% occurring only once. The receptor was isolated from a woman in her fifties or sixties with active or convalescent COVID-19. The sequencing sample was made of peripheral blood.

This CDR3 reads CASSLSSGRETQYF. CDR3 in DNA: TGTGCCAGCAGTTTATCGAGCGGCCGAGAGACCCAGTACTTC. The chain uses TRBV27 and TRBJ2-5; tentatively, D is TRBD2 (5 bases). CDR1 is MNHEY and CDR2 is SMNVEV in the germline V gene (reference sequence). Trimming removed 0 bases at V and 4 bases at J, with 9 bases between. The CDR3 covers 14 residues.